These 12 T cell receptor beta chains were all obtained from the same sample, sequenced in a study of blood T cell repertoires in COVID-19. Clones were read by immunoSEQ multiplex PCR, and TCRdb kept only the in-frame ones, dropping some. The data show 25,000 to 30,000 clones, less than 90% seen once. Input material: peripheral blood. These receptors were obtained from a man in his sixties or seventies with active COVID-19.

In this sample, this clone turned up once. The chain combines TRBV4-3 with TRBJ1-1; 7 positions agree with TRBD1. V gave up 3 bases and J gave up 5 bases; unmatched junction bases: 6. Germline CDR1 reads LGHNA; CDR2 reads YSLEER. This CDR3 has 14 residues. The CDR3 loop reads CASSQKGGGTEAFF. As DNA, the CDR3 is TGCGCCAGCAGCCAGAAAGGGGGCGGAACTGAAGCTTTCTTT.

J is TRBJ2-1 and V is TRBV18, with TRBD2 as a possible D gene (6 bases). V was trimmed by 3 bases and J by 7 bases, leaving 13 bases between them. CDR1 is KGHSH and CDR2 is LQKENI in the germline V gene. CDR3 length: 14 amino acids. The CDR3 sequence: CASSPGAGWNEQFF. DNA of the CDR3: TGTGCCAGCTCACCCGGAGCGGGCTGGAATGAGCAGTTCTTC. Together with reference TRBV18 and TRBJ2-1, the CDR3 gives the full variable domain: NAGVMQNPRHLVRRRGQEARLRCSPMKGHSHVYWYRQLPEEGLKFMVYLQKENIIDESGMPKERFSAEFPKEGPSILRIQQVVRGDSAAYFCASSPGAGWNEQFFGPGTRLTVL.

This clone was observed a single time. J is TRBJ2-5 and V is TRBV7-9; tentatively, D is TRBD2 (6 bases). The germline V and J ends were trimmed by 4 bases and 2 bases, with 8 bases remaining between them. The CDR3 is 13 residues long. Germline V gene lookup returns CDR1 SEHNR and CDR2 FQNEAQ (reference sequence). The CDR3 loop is CASSSGLQETQYF. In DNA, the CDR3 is TGTGCCAGCAGCTCGGGACTGCAAGAGACCCAGTACTTC.

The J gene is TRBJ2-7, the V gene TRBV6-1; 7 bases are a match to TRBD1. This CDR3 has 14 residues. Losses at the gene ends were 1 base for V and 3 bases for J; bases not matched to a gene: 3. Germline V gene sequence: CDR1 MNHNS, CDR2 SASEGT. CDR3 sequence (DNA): TGTGCCAGCAGTGAAGGGGCAGGGGGCTACGAGCAGTACTTC. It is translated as CASSEGAGGYEQYF.

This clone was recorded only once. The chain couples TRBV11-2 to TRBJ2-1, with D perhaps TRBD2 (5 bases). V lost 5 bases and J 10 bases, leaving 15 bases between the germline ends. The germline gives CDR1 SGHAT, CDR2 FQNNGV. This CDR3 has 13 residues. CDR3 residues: CASSEWERGEQFF. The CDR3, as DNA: TGTGCCAGCAGCGAATGGGAGAGAGGGGAGCAGTTCTTC.

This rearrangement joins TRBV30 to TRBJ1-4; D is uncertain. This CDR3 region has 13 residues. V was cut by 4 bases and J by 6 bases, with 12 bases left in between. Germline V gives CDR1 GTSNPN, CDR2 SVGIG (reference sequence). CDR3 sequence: CAWNPGIYEKLFF. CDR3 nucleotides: TGTGCCTGGAACCCAGGAATTTATGAAAAACTGTTTTTT.

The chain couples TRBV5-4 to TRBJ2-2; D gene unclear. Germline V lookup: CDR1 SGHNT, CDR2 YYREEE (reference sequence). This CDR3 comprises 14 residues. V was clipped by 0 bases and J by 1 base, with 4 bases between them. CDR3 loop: CASSLDLNTGELFF. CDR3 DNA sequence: TGTGCCAGCAGCTTGGACTTGAACACCGGGGAGCTGTTTTTT. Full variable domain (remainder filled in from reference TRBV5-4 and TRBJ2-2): ETGVTQSPTHLIKTRGQQVTLRCSSQSGHNTVSWYQQALGQGPQFIFQYYREEENGRGNFPPRFSGLQFPNYSSELNVNALELDDSALYLCASSLDLNTGELFFGEGSRLTVL.

CDR3 residues: CARSQDKNSNQPQHF. CDR3 nucleotides: TGTGCCAGAAGTCAGGACAAGAATAGCAATCAGCCCCAGCATTTT. This sequence joins TRBV5-3 and TRBJ1-5; TRBD1 is a possible D gene (5 bases). TRBV5-3 is classed as an ORF, of uncertain function. The length of the CDR3 is 15 residues. Trimming removed 5 bases at V and 0 bases at J, with 12 bases between.

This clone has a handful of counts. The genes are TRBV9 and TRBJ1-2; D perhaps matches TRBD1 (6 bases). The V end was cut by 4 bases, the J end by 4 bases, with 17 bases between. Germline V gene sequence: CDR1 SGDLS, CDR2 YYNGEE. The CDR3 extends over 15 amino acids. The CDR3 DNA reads TGTGCCAGCAGCCCCCAAGGGGGTGGAGGCTATGGCTACACCTTC. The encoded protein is CASSPQGGGGYGYTF.

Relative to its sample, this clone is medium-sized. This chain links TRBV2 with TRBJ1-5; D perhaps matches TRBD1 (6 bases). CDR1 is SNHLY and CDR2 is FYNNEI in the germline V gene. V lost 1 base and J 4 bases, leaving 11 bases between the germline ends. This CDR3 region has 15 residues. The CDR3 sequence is CASSEVHTGNQPQHF. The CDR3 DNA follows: TGTGCCAGCAGTGAAGTTCATACAGGGAATCAGCCCCAGCATTTT.

The CDR3 coding sequence is TGCAGTGCCATTGCAAGCGGAGAGCAGTACTTC. Translating gives CSAIASGEQYF. The chain links TRBV20-1 to TRBJ2-7; a possible D gene is TRBD2 (5 bases). The CDR3 is 11 residues long. Per the germline V gene, CDR1 is DFQATT and CDR2 is SNEGSKA (reference sequence). V was cut by 6 bases and J by 7 bases, with 13 bases left in between.

The CDR3 sequence is CASSGRTPYEQYF. The CDR3 DNA is TGTGCCAGCAGCGGTCGGACACCCTACGAGCAGTACTTC. V gene TRBV3-1 (or the pseudogene TRBV3-2) combines with J gene TRBJ2-7; the D gene is possibly TRBD1 (5 bases). The V gene's germline CDR1 is LGHDT and CDR2 YNNKEL (reference sequence). Trimming shortened V by 5 bases and J by 2 bases, and 10 bases separated the two germline ends. The CDR3 has 13 amino acids.